Below, 19 T cell receptor beta chains from the same sample are listed, as sequenced in a study of blood T cell repertoires in COVID-19. The table came from immunoSEQ multiplex PCR; TCRdb's copy has only in-frame clones and leaves some out. The sample has around 190,000 clones; around 85% are singletons. The sample taken for sequencing was PBMCs or T cells enriched from blood (not recorded which). The source of these receptors is a woman between 25 and 40 years old who had recovered from COVID-19.

The CDR3 nucleotides read TGTGCCAGCAGCTTACTCATCAGACAGAGACGAGTCTATGGCTACACCTTC. Translation: CASSLLIRQRRVYGYTF. The chain is built from TRBV7-8 and TRBJ1-2; D perhaps matches TRBD1 (5 bases). The CDR3 loop spans 17 amino acids. The germline gives CDR1 SGHVS, CDR2 FQNEAQ. V was shortened by 2 bases and J by 4 bases, with 20 bases between the two germline ends.

The chain uses TRBV20-1 and TRBJ2-1; TRBD2 agrees at 10 bases. Germline-derived CDR1 and CDR2 are DFQATT and SNEGSKA (reference sequence). With V trimmed by 3 bases and J by 3 bases, 5 bases remained unmatched. CDR3 size: 15 residues. In DNA, the CDR3 is TGCAGTGCTAGTTCGGGACTAGCGAACTACAATGAGCAGTTCTTC. Protein product: CSASSGLANYNEQFF.

This chain connects TRBV7-2 to TRBJ2-7, with a possible D match to TRBD2 (5 bases). V lost 1 base and J lost 7, with 17 bases in between. This CDR3 has 15 residues. The germline CDR1 and CDR2 sequences are SGHTA and FQGNSA. The CDR3 here is CASSLDERNLWEQYF. Here the CDR3 DNA reads TGTGCCAGCAGCTTAGATGAGCGGAATTTGTGGGAGCAGTACTTC.

The chain recombines TRBV7-9 with TRBJ1-2; D not certain. The length of the CDR3 is 12 residues. V was clipped by 5 bases and J by 8 bases, with 12 bases between them. The germline V gene encodes CDR1 SEHNR and CDR2 FQNEAQ (reference sequence). CDR3 sequence reads: CASSTFSKGYTF. DNA for the CDR3: TGTGCCAGCAGCACTTTCTCTAAGGGCTACACCTTC.

This chain links TRBV7-9 with TRBJ2-7, with 9 bases lining up with TRBD1. The CDR3 runs 15 residues. Germline values: CDR1 SEHNR, CDR2 FQNEAQ (reference sequence). V shed 4 bases and J 7 bases; nucleotides not matched to a gene: 11. CDR3 in amino acids: CASSSYSGGQGEQYF. For the CDR3, the DNA is TGTGCCAGCAGCTCCTATAGTGGAGGACAGGGGGAGCAGTACTTC.

This clone occurred many times. The chain joins TRBV6-5 to TRBJ2-5, with 7 bases lining up with TRBD2. V dropped 3 bases and J dropped 5; count of bases not matched to a gene: 9. This CDR3 has 15 residues. Germline lookup yields CDR1 MNHEY and CDR2 SVGAGI. The CDR3 DNA follows: TGTGCCAGCAGTTATGGTCAGGGAGGGTGGGAGACCCAGTACTTC. Amino acids: CASSYGQGGWETQYF.

The V gene is TRBV5-4, the J gene TRBJ1-5; no clear D. This CDR3 has 17 residues. Trimming left V 1 base short and J 4 bases short, with 18 bases between. Germline CDR1 and CDR2: SGHNT and YYREEE (reference sequence). CDR3 protein: CASSLTKGGILNQPQHF. CDR3 DNA: TGTGCCAGCAGCTTGACGAAAGGAGGGATCTTAAATCAGCCCCAGCATTTT.

The chain couples TRBV25-1 to TRBJ2-5; 7 nucleotides match TRBD1. Germline V gene sequence: CDR1 MGHDK, CDR2 SYGVNS. J was trimmed by 1 base and V by 3 bases; bases with no gene match: 8. This CDR3 is 16 amino acids long. The CDR3 nucleotides read TGTGCCAGCAGTGACCCTCAGGGGGAACGCCAAGAGACCCAGTACTTC. It encodes CASSDPQGERQETQYF.

The table lists this clone with a count of one. The chain recombines TRBV5-6 with TRBJ1-1; 7 nucleotides align to TRBD1. Germline V lookup: CDR1 SGHDT, CDR2 YYEEEE. The CDR3 consists of 17 residues. V was pared by 2 bases and J by 0 bases, with 10 bases of the junction left unmatched. Written as DNA, the CDR3 is TGTGCCAGCAGCTTTTCACAGGGGCGACAAATGAACACTGAAGCTTTCTTT. It yields the protein CASSFSQGRQMNTEAFF.

The genes are TRBV3-1 (or the pseudogene TRBV3-2) and TRBJ1-2; 10 bases are shared with TRBD1. V lost 1 base and J lost 4; bases outside the gene matches: 12. CDR1 LGHDT and CDR2 YNNKEL come from the germline V gene (reference sequence). This CDR3 is 18 amino acids long. Here the CDR3 DNA reads TGTGCCAGCAGCCAAGTCCGGGACAGGGGAGAAATGGGCTATGGCTACACCTTC. This encodes CASSQVRDRGEMGYGYTF.

This chain links TRBV5-1 with TRBJ2-5; 8 nucleotides align to TRBD1. The length of the CDR3 is 14 residues. Germline CDR1 reads SGHRS; CDR2 reads YFSETQ. With V trimmed by 4 bases and J by 4 bases, 6 bases remained unmatched. The CDR3: CASSLRDRTETQYF. The CDR3 DNA is TGCGCCAGCAGCCTCCGGGACAGGACAGAGACCCAGTACTTC.

The chain combines TRBV6-5 with TRBJ2-5, with 9 bases lining up with TRBD1. V gave up 6 bases and J gave up 7 bases; unmatched junction bases: 6. The CDR3 totals 13 residues. Per the germline V gene, CDR1 is MNHEY and CDR2 is SVGAGI. CDR3 nucleotide sequence: TGTGCCAGCAGCCTCGGACAGGGGATGACCCAGTACTTC. It specifies CASSLGQGMTQYF.

The chain employs TRBV28 and TRBJ2-5, with TRBD2 as a possible D gene (5 bases). CDR3 length equals 14 residues. Germline V gene sequence: CDR1 MDHEN, CDR2 SYDVKM. The V end was cut by 6 bases, the J end by 0 bases, with 11 bases between. CDR3 loop: CASSPPRDQETQYF. The CDR3 bases are TGTGCCAGCAGCCCCCCGAGGGACCAAGAGACCCAGTACTTC.

The CDR3 protein is CASSSNRGLEQFF. The DNA for the CDR3 is TGTGCCAGCAGCTCTAACAGGGGACTCGAGCAGTTCTTC. The chain is built from TRBV7-3 and TRBJ2-1; D is perhaps TRBD1 (7 bases). With 4 bases removed from V and 10 bases from J, the gap between germline ends came to 14 bases. Germline V gene data show CDR1 as SGHTA and CDR2 as FQGTGA. The CDR3 sequence is 13 residues long.

The V call is TRBV7-9, the J call TRBJ1-2; D unresolved. The CDR3 sequence is 16 residues long. Germline V gene data show CDR1 as SEHNR and CDR2 as FQNEAQ (reference sequence). V was pared by 5 bases and J by 0 bases, with 16 bases between. In DNA, the CDR3 is TGTGCCAGCAGCCCGACAAGGATGAACCCTAACTATGGCTACACCTTC. Amino acids: CASSPTRMNPNYGYTF.

The table lists this clone with many counts. CDR3 residues: CASSEQGPQAGELFF. The DNA of the CDR3 is TGTGCCAGCAGCGAACAGGGACCTCAGGCCGGGGAGCTGTTTTTT. The J gene is TRBJ2-2, the V gene TRBV7-9; maybe TRBD1 (6 bases). V was clipped by 5 bases and J by 6 bases, with 16 bases between them. This CDR3 contains 15 residues. Germline V CDR1 and CDR2: SEHNR, FQNEAQ (reference sequence).

The V call is TRBV7-9, the J call TRBJ2-3; a weak D match, TRBD2 (5 bases). V was cut by 4 bases and J by 2 bases, with 13 bases left in between. CDR3 length: 15 amino acids. Germline CDR1 SEHNR, CDR2 FQNEAQ (reference sequence). The CDR3 loop is CASSSNGVVTDTQYF. CDR3 DNA sequence: TGTGCCAGCAGCTCGAACGGGGTCGTCACAGATACGCAGTATTTT.

This clone has more than one count but fewer than ten. This sequence joins TRBV28 and TRBJ2-2; 11 bases match TRBD1. V lost 6 bases, J lost 5 bases, and 14 bases stayed unmatched. The CDR3 consists of 18 residues. Looked up from germline, CDR1 is MDHEN and CDR2 is SYDVKM. This CDR3 is CASSFPRTGGTRTGELFF. CDR3 DNA sequence: TGTGCCAGCAGCTTCCCTCGGACAGGGGGCACCAGGACCGGGGAGCTGTTTTTT.

This clone has more than one count but fewer than ten. This chain links TRBV6-4 with TRBJ2-1; 10 nucleotides align to TRBD2. The germline V gene encodes CDR1 MRHNA and CDR2 SNTAGT. The CDR3 consists of 15 residues. V shed 7 bases, J shed 5 bases, and the junction held 8 bases outside the gene matches. The CDR3 DNA reads TGTGCCAGCACCCCGAGCGGGGGGGCCCACAATGAGCAGTTCTTC. It encodes CASTPSGGAHNEQFF.